This is a list of T cell receptor beta chains from one sample in a study of T-cell reconstitution after alpha-beta-depleted transplantation in children. TCRdb itself ran the PCR reads through MiXCR, one entry per CDR3 protein. This sample has about 540,000 distinct CDR3 sequences, with 15% to 20% found just once. This material consisted of PBMCs from the stem cell graft donor, taken from the stem cell graft. Receptors were obtained from a human donor who donated a stem cell graft to a child with acute lymphoblastic leukemia. CDR3s include the opening cysteine and the closing phenylalanine or tryptophan. A D gene is named only where the DNA matches it firmly. Clone size appears in some rows only: once, few, many, or a class for an expanded clone.

V: TRBV6-2/TRBV6-3; J: TRBJ2-2; size: NA; D: TRBD1; CDR3: CASKRDRGTGELFF; DNA: TGTGCCAGCAAGCGGGACAGGGGCACCGGGGAGCTGTTTTTT
V: TRBV3-1; J: TRBJ2-7; size: NA; D: NA; CDR3: CASSPFTGGYEQYF; DNA: TGTGCCAGCAGCCCTTTCACAGGAGGCTACGAGCAGTACTTC
V: TRBV20-1; J: TRBJ2-7; size: many; D: NA; CDR3: CSATGDADSYEQYF; DNA: TGCAGTGCAACGGGGGACGCCGACTCCTACGAGCAGTACTTC
V: TRBV9; J: TRBJ2-2; size: NA; D: TRBD1; CDR3: CASSTGTGWNTGELFF; DNA: TGTGCCAGCAGCACCGGGACAGGGTGGAACACCGGGGAGCTGTTTTTT
V: TRBV3-1; J: TRBJ2-1; size: few; D: TRBD2; CDR3: CASSHLAGSGRDEQFF; DNA: TGTGCCAGCAGCCATTTAGCGGGAAGTGGTAGGGATGAGCAGTTCTTC
V: TRBV6-1; J: TRBJ2-7; size: NA; D: NA; CDR3: CASMPAISSYEQYF; DNA: TGTGCCAGCATGCCGGCGATATCTTCCTACGAGCAGTACTTC
V: TRBV29-1; J: TRBJ2-2; size: NA; D: TRBD2; CDR3: CSAGLAGGPVGELFF; DNA: TGCAGCGCAGGACTAGCGGGAGGGCCCGTCGGGGAGCTGTTTTTT
V: TRBV3-1; J: TRBJ1-2; size: few; D: NA; CDR3: CASSQGGGYTF; DNA: TGTGCCAGCAGCCAGGGGGGGGGCTACACCTTC
V: TRBV5-5; J: TRBJ2-7; size: NA; D: NA; CDR3: CASSRIGSYEQYF; DNA: TGTGCCAGCAGCCGTATAGGCTCCTACGAGCAGTACTTC
V: TRBV20-1; J: TRBJ2-7; size: NA; D: NA; CDR3: CSAATGGGTYEQYF; DNA: TGCAGTGCTGCCACCGGGGGTGGCACCTACGAGCAGTACTTC
V: TRBV20-1; J: TRBJ1-2; size: few; D: NA; CDR3: CSGGRPNYGYTF; DNA: TGCAGTGGGGGCAGGCCAAACTATGGCTACACCTTC
V: TRBV12-3/TRBV12-4; J: TRBJ1-1; size: NA; D: NA; CDR3: CASTLMGLTIGAFF; DNA: TGTGCCAGCACCCTGATGGGGCTAACGATTGGAGCTTTCTTT
V: TRBV20-1; J: TRBJ2-7; size: few; D: TRBD1; CDR3: CSARRTGGYEQYF; DNA: TGCAGTGCTAGGAGAACAGGGGGATACGAGCAGTACTTC
V: TRBV10-3; J: TRBJ2-1; size: NA; D: NA; CDR3: CAISESIGNEQFF; DNA: TGTGCCATCAGTGAGTCGATTGGGAATGAGCAGTTCTTC
V: TRBV5-1; J: TRBJ2-7; size: NA; D: NA; CDR3: CASSLETATYEQYF; DNA: TGCGCCAGCAGCTTGGAGACAGCTACATACGAGCAGTACTTC
V: TRBV21-1; J: TRBJ2-7; size: few; D: NA; CDR3: CARAGYSYEQYF; DNA: TGTGCCAGAGCGGGGTACTCCTACGAGCAGTACTTC